This T cell receptor beta chain was sequenced during a study of cytomegalovirus exposure and HLA in healthy donors. Study at large: Genotyping showed roughly 83% of roughly 390 donors falling in the Caucasian-associated ancestry cluster.

As regards this clone: Its antigen is currently unknown.

CDR3 size: 13 residues. Trimming took off 5 bases at V and 10 bases at J, with 14 bases between the two ends. Germline assignment: CDR1 LNHDA and CDR2 SQIVND (reference sequence). The PCR ran on 60 Vbeta and 13 Jbeta primers. Measured with immunoSEQ multiplex PCR; TCRdb has only the in-frame clones, and not every one. The data hold about 170,000 clones, with around four fifths observed a single time. Points from the study as a whole: One variant, a missense change in DCLRE1C, was linked in a later analysis to TCR beta V- and J-gene trimming. It was reportedly the case that the classifier diagnosed cytomegalovirus status with high specificity and sensitivity.

This chain uses TRBV19 with TRBJ1-4; no reliable D call. The source material was PBMCs. This clonotype was sampled from a woman aged 30 to 39 in good health and CMV-seropositive. CDR3 amino acids: CASSPALAGKLFF. In DNA form, the CDR3 reads TGTGCCAGTAGTCCCGCTCTGGCGGGAAAACTGTTTTTT.